Following are 7 T cell receptor beta chains from one sample sequenced in a study of cytomegalovirus exposure and HLA in healthy donors. Using immunoSEQ multiplex PCR, the repertoire was profiled, and TCRdb retains in-frame clones only, with some absent. The repertoire has about 340,000 clones, roughly 85% of them found once; the top ten carry approximately 0.84%. Material for sequencing was PBMCs. All receptors derive from a woman in her late teens or twenties in good health and CMV-seronegative.

The chain links TRBV25-1 to TRBJ1-2; D might be TRBD1 (6 bases). Germline loops: CDR1 MGHDK, CDR2 SYGVNS. This CDR3 has 12 residues. V dropped 3 bases and J dropped 8 bases, with 10 bases sitting between them. This CDR3 is CASSDQGLGYTF. The DNA for the CDR3 is TGTGCCAGCAGTGACCAGGGGCTCGGCTACACCTTC.

The gene calls are TRBV7-2 and TRBJ2-7; tentative D call: TRBD2 (5 bases). V dropped 5 bases and J dropped 3 bases, with 17 bases sitting between them. Germline V gives CDR1 SGHTA, CDR2 FQGNSA. CDR3 length equals 15 residues. CDR3 DNA: TGTGCCAGCAGCCCCCAAGCACTAGGAGTCTACGAGCAGTACTTC. Its protein is CASSPQALGVYEQYF.

The chain employs TRBV4-1 and TRBJ2-7; maybe TRBD1 (5 bases). Germline CDR1 MGHRA, CDR2 YSYEKL. V dropped 4 bases and J dropped 0 bases, with 10 bases sitting between them. This CDR3 is 14 amino acids long. The CDR3 DNA reads as TGCGCCAGCAGCCGGGTTAGGGGCTCCTACGAGCAGTACTTC. Translated, it gives CASSRVRGSYEQYF.

The rearrangement links TRBV7-6 to TRBJ2-3; TRBD2 agrees at 12 bases. This CDR3 comprises 17 residues. V gave up 1 base and J gave up 4 bases; unmatched junction bases: 6. Per the germline V gene, CDR1 is SGHVS and CDR2 is FNYEAQ. CDR3 protein: CASSLVLAGGGPDTQYF. DNA for the CDR3: TGTGCCAGCAGCTTAGTTCTAGCGGGAGGGGGGCCAGATACGCAGTATTTT. The variable domain in full, completed from reference TRBV7-6 and TRBJ2-3, reads GAGVSQSPRYKVTKRGQDVALRCDPISGHVSLYWYRQALGQGPEFLTYFNYEAQQDKSGLPNDRFSAERPEGSISTLTIQRTEQRDSAMYRCASSLVLAGGGPDTQYFGPGTRLTVL.

The chain employs TRBV27 and TRBJ1-5; no clear D. Germline V CDR1 and CDR2: MNHEY, SMNVEV (reference sequence). The CDR3 is 15 residues long. V lost 5 bases and J 5 bases, leaving 16 bases between the germline ends. Here the CDR3 DNA reads TGTGCCAGCAGTCACGGTCCACGGAGCGATCAGCCCCAGCATTTT. Its protein product is CASSHGPRSDQPQHF.

This clone occurred a few times. V usage is TRBV6-5 and J usage is TRBJ1-5, with D possibly TRBD1 on 6 matching bases. The CDR3 is made up of 13 amino acids. The V gene lost 5 bases and the J gene lost 5 bases, with 10 bases spanning the gap. The germline V gene encodes CDR1 MNHEY and CDR2 SVGAGI. This CDR3 is CASSTNRDQPQHF. The CDR3 nucleotides read TGTGCCAGCAGTACCAACAGGGATCAGCCCCAGCATTTT.

The rearrangement joins TRBV5-1 to TRBJ1-1; unclear D gene. V gave up 7 bases and J gave up 1 base, with 5 bases separating them. This CDR3 region has 11 residues. From germline, CDR1 is SGHRS and CDR2 YFSETQ. The CDR3 sequence is CASVGNTEAFF. Written as DNA, the CDR3 is TGCGCCAGCGTCGGGAACACTGAAGCTTTCTTT.